A single sample gave rise to the 16 T cell receptor beta chains below, sequenced in a study of blood T cell repertoires in COVID-19 (TCRdb year 2020). The method was the immunoSEQ multiplex PCR assay. What TCRdb holds here is the immuneACCESS table cut down to in-frame rearrangements. Part of the clones is not present; checked against another copy, under half of the missing clones reflect an unresolved V gene, and the others are unexplained. A total of some 120,000 clones appear in this sample, around nine tenths of them only once. The ten largest make up less than 2.5% of the sample. Sequencing was carried out using peripheral blood. The receptors come from a woman aged 50 to 65 with acute or convalescent COVID-19.

V usage is TRBV4-1 and J usage is TRBJ2-1; D ambiguous. The CDR3 contains 15 residues. Between the trimmed V and J ends, which lost 0 bases and 7 bases, there was a span of 13 bases. Germline assignment: CDR1 MGHRA and CDR2 YSYEKL. CDR3 coding DNA: TGCGCCAGCAGCCAAGAGCAGCTAGTGTCGAATGAGCAGTTCTTC. It is translated as CASSQEQLVSNEQFF.

The chain links TRBV19 to TRBJ1-6, with D possibly TRBD1 on 6 matching bases. The CDR3 runs to 14 residues. The V and J ends lost 4 bases and 8 bases respectively, with 12 bases between them. Looked up from germline, CDR1 is LNHDA and CDR2 is SQIVND (reference sequence). CDR3 protein: CASSRTVVDSPLHF. In DNA, the CDR3 is TGTGCCAGTAGTAGGACAGTAGTAGATTCACCCCTCCACTTT.

The V and J genes are TRBV13 and TRBJ2-7; 9 positions agree with TRBD2. The J segment lost 2 bases and the V segment lost 2 bases, leaving 4 bases of the junction unmatched. The CDR3 totals 15 residues. Germline V gives CDR1 PRHDT, CDR2 FYEKMQ (reference sequence). CDR3 region: CASSLSGLATYEQYF. The CDR3 region has the DNA TGTGCCAGCAGCTTATCGGGACTAGCCACCTACGAGCAGTACTTC.

The rearrangement uses TRBV23-1 and TRBJ2-3, with TRBD2 identical over 8 bases. TRBV23-1 is annotated as an ORF whose role is uncertain. This CDR3 has 17 residues. Germline trimming cut 4 bases from V and 3 bases from J; bases unmatched to any gene: 12. CDR3 sequence: CASSPGPHGGETDTQYF. CDR3 nucleotide sequence: TGCGCCAGCAGTCCCGGCCCCCACGGGGGGGAGACAGATACGCAGTATTTT.

The sample holds one count of this clone. The genes are TRBV19 and TRBJ1-2; a weak D match, TRBD1 (6 bases). There are 14 residues in the CDR3. Germline values: CDR1 LNHDA, CDR2 SQIVND (reference sequence). The germline V and J ends were trimmed by 1 base and 4 bases, with 10 bases remaining between them. In nucleotides, the CDR3 is TGTGCCAGTAGTATAGGGGACACGAGCTATGGCTACACCTTC. Its translation: CASSIGDTSYGYTF.

V is TRBV6-5 and J is TRBJ1-2, with D possibly being TRBD1 (5 bases). Germline assignment: CDR1 MNHEY and CDR2 SVGAGI. The length of the CDR3 is 14 residues. The V gene lost 6 bases and the J gene lost 4 bases, with 15 bases spanning the gap. CDR3 loop: CASSRRDLGYGYTF. The CDR3 region has the DNA TGTGCCAGCAGCCGTCGGGACTTAGGCTATGGCTACACCTTC.

This chain uses TRBV7-2 with TRBJ1-3, with 8 bases that match TRBD1. The CDR3 has 14 residues. With 5 bases clipped from V and 4 bases from J, the junction kept 4 bases outside the gene matches. Germline CDR1 reads SGHTA; CDR2 reads FQGNSA. In DNA form, the CDR3 reads TGTGCCAGCAGCCCACGGACAGGGGGAAACACCATATATTTT. Translating it yields CASSPRTGGNTIYF.

The chain carries TRBV18 and TRBJ2-1; TRBD2 is a possible D gene (6 bases). V shed 5 bases and J shed 4 bases, with 18 bases lying between them. The CDR3 is made up of 16 amino acids. In germline, CDR1 is KGHSH, CDR2 LQKENI. The CDR3 bases are TGTGCCAGCTCATCGCAGGGACTGGGTCTTTACAATGAGCAGTTCTTC. It yields the protein CASSSQGLGLYNEQFF.

V and J are TRBV14 and TRBJ1-4, with D unresolved. The CDR3 totals 15 residues. V was shortened by 0 bases and J by 8 bases, with 13 bases between the two germline ends. The V gene's germline CDR1 is SGHDN and CDR2 FVKESK. CDR3 loop: CASSQESRAGEKLFF. Written as DNA, the CDR3 is TGTGCCAGCAGCCAAGAGAGTAGGGCGGGCGAAAAACTGTTTTTT.

V usage is TRBV7-6 and J usage is TRBJ2-3; 14 bases are shared with TRBD2. The CDR3 length is 18 residues. The germline V gene has CDR1 SGHVS and CDR2 FNYEAQ. Losses at the gene ends were 4 bases for V and 3 bases for J; bases not matched to a gene: 9. The CDR3 DNA sequence: TGTGCCAGCAGCTCCAGACTAGCGGGAGGGCCCTCAACAGATACGCAGTATTTT. Translated: CASSSRLAGGPSTDTQYF.

This clone was picked up a small number of times. The J gene is TRBJ2-1, the V gene TRBV2, with D unresolved. V lost 6 bases and J 0 bases, leaving 12 bases between the germline ends. The CDR3 sequence is 15 residues long. Germline loops: CDR1 SNHLY, CDR2 FYNNEI. The CDR3: CASSDPQISYNEQFF. In DNA, the CDR3 is TGTGCCAGCAGCGACCCACAGATCTCCTACAATGAGCAGTTCTTC.

The chain uses TRBV7-2 and TRBJ1-2, with 7 positions matching TRBD1. Germline V gene sequence: CDR1 SGHTA, CDR2 FQGNSA. The ends lost 5 bases at V and 4 bases at J; junction bases unmatched: 10. The CDR3 loop spans 15 amino acids. CDR3 nucleotide sequence: TGTGCCAGCAGCCCACCGGGCAGGGGGTCCTATGGCTACACCTTC. This sequence encodes CASSPPGRGSYGYTF. Filled out from reference TRBV7-2 and TRBJ1-2, the complete variable domain reads GAGVSQSPSNKVTEKGKDVELRCDPISGHTALYWYRQSLGQGLEFLIYFQGNSAPDKSGLPSDRFSAERTGGSVSTLTIQRTQQEDSAVYLCASSPPGRGSYGYTFGSGTRLTVV.

This chain joins TRBV9 and TRBJ2-1, with 11 bases identical to TRBD1. This CDR3 contains 16 residues. The germline gives CDR1 SGDLS, CDR2 YYNGEE. J was trimmed by 7 bases and V by 4 bases; bases with no gene match: 10. CDR3 bases: TGTGCCAGCAGCAAAGGGGGGACAGGGGGTGTTAATGAGCAGTTCTTC. It codes for CASSKGGTGGVNEQFF.

The genes are TRBV30 and TRBJ1-1; 8 nucleotides agree with TRBD1. The CDR3 has 12 residues. Germline CDR1 is GTSNPN and CDR2 is SVGIG (reference sequence). V shed 3 bases and J 11 bases; nucleotides not matched to a gene: 8. The CDR3 protein is CAWSPFRDRAFF. CDR3 in DNA: TGTGCCTGGAGCCCTTTCCGGGACAGGGCTTTCTTT.

The chain recombines TRBV4-1 with TRBJ2-7; D not resolved. V was pared by 0 bases and J by 3 bases, with 3 bases between. The CDR3 contains 12 residues. Germline V CDR1 and CDR2: MGHRA, YSYEKL. As DNA, the CDR3 is TGCGCCAGCAGCCAAGACTTCTACGAGCAGTACTTC. Protein product: CASSQDFYEQYF.

This chain links TRBV19 with TRBJ2-7; 7 bases are shared with TRBD1. The germline V gene encodes CDR1 LNHDA and CDR2 SQIVND (reference sequence). The CDR3 sequence is 15 residues long. With V trimmed by 0 bases and J by 1 base, 3 bases remained unmatched. DNA for the CDR3: TGTGCCAGTAGTATAGAACAGGGGCCGTCCTACGAGCAGTACTTC. Amino acids: CASSIEQGPSYEQYF. The full variable domain, completed using reference TRBV19 and TRBJ2-7, is DGGITQSPKYLFRKEGQNVTLSCEQNLNHDAMYWYRQDPGQGLRLIYYSQIVNDFQKGDIAEGYSVSREKKESFPLTVTSAQKNPTAFYLCASSIEQGPSYEQYFGPGTRLTVT.